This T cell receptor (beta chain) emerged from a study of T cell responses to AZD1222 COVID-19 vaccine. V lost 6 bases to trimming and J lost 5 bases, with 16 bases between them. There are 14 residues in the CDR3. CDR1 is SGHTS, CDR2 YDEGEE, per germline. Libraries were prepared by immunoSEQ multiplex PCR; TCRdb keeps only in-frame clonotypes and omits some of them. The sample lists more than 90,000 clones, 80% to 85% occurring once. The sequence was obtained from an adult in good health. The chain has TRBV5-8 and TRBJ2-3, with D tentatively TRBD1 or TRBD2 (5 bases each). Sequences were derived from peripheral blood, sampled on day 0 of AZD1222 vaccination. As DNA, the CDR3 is TGTGCCAGCACCTGGGGCCAAGGAGGAGATACGCAGTATTTT. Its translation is CASTWGQGGDTQYF.